One and the same sample provided the 2 T cell receptor beta chains below, sequenced in a study of vaccination effects on CD4 cells after COVID-19. These TCRs are of unknown antigen specificity. The table came from immunoSEQ multiplex PCR; TCRdb's copy has only in-frame clones and leaves some out. The data contain some 52,000 clones, 75% to 80% of them seen just once; the ten biggest clones take up 6%. ViraFEST used viral peptide pools to expand antigen-specific CD4+ T cells before sequencing. When around nine days of culture had elapsed, CD4+ T cells were isolated. Vaccine recipients had no previous SARS-CoV-2 infection; their nucleocapsid antibodies were negative. The sample consisted of CD4+ T cells from PBMCs cultured with HCoV-OC43 spike peptides, taken before COVID-19 vaccination. Stated subset: HCoV-OC43 spike overlapping peptide pool stimulation. These receptors all come from a human donor who received a COVID-19 vaccine.

V usage is TRBV10-3 and J usage is TRBJ1-4, with D hard to call. With 2 bases removed from V and 4 bases from J, the gap between germline ends came to 11 bases. Germline CDR1 is ENHRY and CDR2 is SYGVKD. The CDR3 runs to 15 residues. CDR3 protein: CAISESFADNEKLFF. The DNA of the CDR3 is TGTGCCATCAGTGAGAGTTTCGCGGATAATGAAAAACTGTTTTTT.

This chain links TRBV6-5 with TRBJ2-5; 10 nucleotides align to TRBD1. The CDR3 has 15 amino acids. With V trimmed by 5 bases and J by 5 bases, 8 bases remained unmatched. Germline CDR1 and CDR2: MNHEY and SVGAGI. CDR3 bases: TGTGCCAGCAGTCTTACCGGGACAGGGGCTGAGACCCAGTACTTC. It encodes CASSLTGTGAETQYF.